Shown below are 4 T cell receptor beta chains from a single sample sequenced in a study of T cells after yellow fever vaccination. One entry per CDR3 protein results from TCRdb running MiXCR on the 5' RACE reads. Altogether hundreds of thousands of distinct CDR3 sequences are present, about 10% being singletons, with the ten largest covering about 3.7%. Sequencing was performed on CD4+ T cells sorted from PBMCs, taken 5 days after the yellow fever booster vaccination. These receptors all stem from a young man who received the YFV17D yellow fever vaccine.

Only a few counts were recorded for this clonotype. At one of its ends the junction is not consistent with the germline gene, which may arise from a read error. This chain links TRBV2 with TRBJ2-1, with D possibly being TRBD1 (6 bases). The germline CDR1 and CDR2 sequences are SNHLY and FYNNEI. There are 14 residues in the CDR3. CDR3 sequence: CASSDRLPGQVPCF. The CDR3 DNA follows: TGTGCCAGCAGTGATCGACTTCCGGGACAAGTCCCCTGTTTC.

The sample holds a few counts of this clonotype. This chain connects TRBV5-1 to TRBJ2-3; 10 positions match TRBD2. The CDR3 is 16 amino acids. Looked up from germline, CDR1 is SGHRS and CDR2 is YFSETQ. The V gene end was trimmed by 4 bases and the J gene end by 4 bases; junction bases not matched to a gene: 9. The CDR3: CASSPSLAGAPDTQYF. CDR3 nucleotides: TGCGCCAGCAGCCCTTCCCTAGCGGGGGCCCCAGATACGCAGTATTTT.

The chain has TRBV5-6 and TRBJ2-7; TRBD2 is a possible D gene (7 bases). Germline lookup yields CDR1 SGHDT and CDR2 YYEEEE. There are 15 residues in the CDR3. Trimming took off 7 bases at V and 0 bases at J, with 17 bases between the two ends. This chain's CDR3 is CASGEEGGASYEQYF. Here the CDR3 DNA reads TGTGCCAGCGGGGAGGAGGGGGGGGCCTCCTACGAGCAGTACTTC.

This clonotype occurred a few times. The chain uses TRBV4-1 and TRBJ2-2; D perhaps matches TRBD2 (6 bases). The germline CDR1 and CDR2 sequences are MGHRA and YSYEKL. Trimming pared 1 base from V and 4 bases from J, leaving 16 bases between. The CDR3 consists of 17 residues. The DNA for the CDR3 is TGCGCCAGCAGCCAAGCGTGGGAGGTTGGGAGCACCGGGGAGCTGTTTTTT. Protein product: CASSQAWEVGSTGELFF.